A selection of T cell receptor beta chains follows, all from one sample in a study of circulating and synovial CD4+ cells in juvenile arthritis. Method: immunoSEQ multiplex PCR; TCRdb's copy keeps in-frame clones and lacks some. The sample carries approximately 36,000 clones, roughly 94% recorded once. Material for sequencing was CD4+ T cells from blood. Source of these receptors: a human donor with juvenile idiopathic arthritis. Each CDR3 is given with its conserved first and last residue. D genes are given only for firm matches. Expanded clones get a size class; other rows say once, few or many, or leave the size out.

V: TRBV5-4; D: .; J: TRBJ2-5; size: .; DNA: TGTGCCAGCAGCTTCAAGGGGGAGACCCAGTACTTC; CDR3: CASSFKGETQYF
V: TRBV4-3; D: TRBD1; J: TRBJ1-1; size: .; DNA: TGCGCCAGCAGCCAGACCCCGACAGGGGGTAACACTGAAGCTTTCTTT; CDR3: CASSQTPTGGNTEAFF
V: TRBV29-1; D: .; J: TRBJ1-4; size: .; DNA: TGCAGCGTTGAGGCAGGCGCCAATGAAAAACTGTTTTTT; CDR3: CSVEAGANEKLFF
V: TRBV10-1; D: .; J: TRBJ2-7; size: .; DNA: TGCGCCAGCAGTTCAAACGGGACAAGCCCTTACGAGCAGTACTTC; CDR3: CASSSNGTSPYEQYF
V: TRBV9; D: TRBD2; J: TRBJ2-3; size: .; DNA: TGTGCCAGCAGCGGCAACGGACTAGGCACAGATACGCAGTATTTT; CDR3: CASSGNGLGTDTQYF
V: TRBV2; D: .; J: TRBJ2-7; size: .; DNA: TGTGCCAGCCGACTTGACAGGTCCTACGAGCAGTACTTC; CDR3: CASRLDRSYEQYF
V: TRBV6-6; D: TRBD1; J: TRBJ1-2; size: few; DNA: TGTGCCAGCAGTCTGACAGGGGATGCCTATGGCTACACCTTC; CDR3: CASSLTGDAYGYTF
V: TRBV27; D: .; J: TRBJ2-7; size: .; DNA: TGTGCCAGCAGCAGGGATTCCTCCTACGAGCAGTACTTC; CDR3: CASSRDSSYEQYF
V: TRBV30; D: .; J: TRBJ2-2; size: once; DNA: TGTGCCTGGGTTTACCAGGGATCGGGCACCGGGGAGCTGTTTTTT; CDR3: CAWVYQGSGTGELFF
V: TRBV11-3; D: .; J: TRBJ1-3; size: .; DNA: TGTGCCAGCAGCTTAAATCTGTCAGTCAGTCTCTCTTCACGAAACACCATATATTTT; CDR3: CASSLNLSVSLSSRNTIYF
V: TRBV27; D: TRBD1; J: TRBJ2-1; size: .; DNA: TGTGCCAGCAGTTTATCGGGGGACAGGAAGCAGCAGTTCTTC; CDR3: CASSLSGDRKQQFF
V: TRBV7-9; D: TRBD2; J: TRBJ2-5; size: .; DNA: TGTGCCAGCAGCTTTGGGCTAGCGGCGCAAGAGACCCAGTACTTC; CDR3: CASSFGLAAQETQYF
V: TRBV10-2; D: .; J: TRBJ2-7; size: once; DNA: TGCGCCAGCAGAGATACAGAGTTTACGAATCAGTACTTC; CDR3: CASRDTEFTNQYF
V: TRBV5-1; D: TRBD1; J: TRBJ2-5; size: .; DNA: TGCGCCAGCAGCCCAGGACCGGGACAGGGAACACTAGTAGGAACCCAGTACTTC; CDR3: CASSPGPGQGTLVGTQYF
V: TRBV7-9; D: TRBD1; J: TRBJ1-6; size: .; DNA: TGTGCCGGGGGACAGAACAATTCACCCCTCCACTTT; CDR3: CAGGQNNSPLHF
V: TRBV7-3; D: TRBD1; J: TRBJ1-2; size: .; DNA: TGTGCCAGCAGCACAGGACAGGGGACTAACTATGGCTACACCTTC; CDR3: CASSTGQGTNYGYTF
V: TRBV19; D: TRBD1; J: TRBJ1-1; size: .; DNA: TGTGCCAGTAGTACCCGGACAGGGGGGAACACTGAAGCTTTCTTT; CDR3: CASSTRTGGNTEAFF
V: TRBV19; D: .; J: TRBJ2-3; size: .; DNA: TGTGCCAGTAGTATCCTGGGGGGGGCCTCCTCCACAGATACGCAGTATTTT; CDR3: CASSILGGASSTDTQYF
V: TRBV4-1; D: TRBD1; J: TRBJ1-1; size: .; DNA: TGCGCCAGCAGCCACATCGTCCCGGGACAGGGACTGAACACTGAAGCTTTCTTT; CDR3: CASSHIVPGQGLNTEAFF
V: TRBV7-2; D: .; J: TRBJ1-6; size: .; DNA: TGTGCCAGCAGCCCACCGGGGGTATCCGAAGGGCCCCTCCACTTT; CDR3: CASSPPGVSEGPLHF
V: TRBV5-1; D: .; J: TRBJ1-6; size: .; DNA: TGCGCCAGCAGCTTGGCCGCAGGGCACCTAAGCTCCTATAATTCACCCCTCCACTTT; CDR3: CASSLAAGHLSSYNSPLHF
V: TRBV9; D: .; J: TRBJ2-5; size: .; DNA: TGTGCCAGCAGCGTAGGTACGATTACAGGGGAGACCCAGTACTTC; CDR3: CASSVGTITGETQYF
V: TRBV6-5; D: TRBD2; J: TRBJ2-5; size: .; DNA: TGTGCCAGCACGTCAGGGAGGGTCGAGACCCAGTACTTC; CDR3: CASTSGRVETQYF
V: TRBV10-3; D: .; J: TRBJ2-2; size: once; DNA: TGTGCCATCAGTGATCCAGGCGCGAACACCGGGGAGCTGTTTTTT; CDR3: CAISDPGANTGELFF
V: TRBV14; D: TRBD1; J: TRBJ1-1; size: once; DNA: TGTGCCAGCAGCCTCGGGACAGGGTGGCACACTGAAGCTTTCTTT; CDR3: CASSLGTGWHTEAFF
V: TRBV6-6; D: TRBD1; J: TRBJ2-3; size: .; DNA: TGTGCCAGCAGTCCCCGGGACAGGGGCACAGATACGCAGTATTTT; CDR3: CASSPRDRGTDTQYF
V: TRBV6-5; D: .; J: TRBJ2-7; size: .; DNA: TGTGCCAGCAGTTCCGTACACCAGCAGTACTTC; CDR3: CASSSVHQQYF
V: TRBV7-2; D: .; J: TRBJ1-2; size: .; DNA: TGTGCCAGCAGCTTCGGGTACGGCTACACCTTC; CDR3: CASSFGYGYTF
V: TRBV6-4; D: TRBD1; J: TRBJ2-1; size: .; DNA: TGTGCCAGCAGCCCCGACAGGGGGCGGGACAATGAGCAGTTCTTC; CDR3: CASSPDRGRDNEQFF
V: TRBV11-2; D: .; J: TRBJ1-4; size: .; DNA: TGTGCCAGCAGCTCGACGGGGAGGGCGTCGTGGGGAATATATGAAAAACTGTTTTTT; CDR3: CASSSTGRASWGIYEKLFF
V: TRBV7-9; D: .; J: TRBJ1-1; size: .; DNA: TGTGCCAGCAGCCTTCTTCAGTCTACTGAAGCTTTCTTT; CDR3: CASSLLQSTEAFF
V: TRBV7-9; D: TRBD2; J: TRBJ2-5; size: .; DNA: TGTGCCAGCAGGCTAGCGGGGAGCCAAGAGACCCAGTACTTC; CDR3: CASRLAGSQETQYF
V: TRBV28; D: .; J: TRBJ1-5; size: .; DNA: TGTGCCAGCCGGGGGGGGCGTCAGCCCCAGCATTTT; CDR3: CASRGGRQPQHF
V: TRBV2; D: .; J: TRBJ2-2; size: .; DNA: TGTGCCAGCATGGCAGGTTACACCGGGGAGCTGTTTTTT; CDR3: CASMAGYTGELFF
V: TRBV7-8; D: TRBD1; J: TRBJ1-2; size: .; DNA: TGTGCCAGCAGCTTATATCGTCGAGGGACAGGGCTCTCCTATGGCTACACCTTC; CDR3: CASSLYRRGTGLSYGYTF
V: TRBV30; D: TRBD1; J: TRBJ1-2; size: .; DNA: TGTGCCTGGAGTGTACCCGCAACAGGGGGTGGCTACACCTTC; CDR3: CAWSVPATGGGYTF
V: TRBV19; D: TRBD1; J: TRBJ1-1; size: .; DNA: TGTGCCAGTAGTATGAACCGACAGGGGGCGGCGGGTAGAACTTTCTTT; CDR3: CASSMNRQGAAGRTFF
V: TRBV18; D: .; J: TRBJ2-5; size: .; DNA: TGTGCCAGCTCACCGAGGGAGGGGGAAAGAGAGACCCAGTACTTC; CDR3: CASSPREGERETQYF
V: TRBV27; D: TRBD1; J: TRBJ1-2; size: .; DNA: TGTGCCAGCAGTCCCCGGACAGGGTATGGCTACACCTTC; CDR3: CASSPRTGYGYTF
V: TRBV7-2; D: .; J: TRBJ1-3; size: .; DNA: TGTGCCAGCAGCTACAGGCAACAGGGATCTGGAAACACCATATATTTT; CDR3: CASSYRQQGSGNTIYF
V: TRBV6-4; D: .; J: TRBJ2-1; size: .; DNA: TGTGCCAGCAGTGTGAGTTACGGGGGGCCTTACAATGAGCAGTTCTTC; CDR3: CASSVSYGGPYNEQFF
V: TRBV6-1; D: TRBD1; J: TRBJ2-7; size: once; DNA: TGTGCCAGCAGTGAACCAGGGGGCTCCTACGAGCAGTACTTC; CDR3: CASSEPGGSYEQYF
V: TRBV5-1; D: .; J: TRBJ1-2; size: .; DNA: TGCGCCAGCAGCTTGGGGGGGGGTAGCTATGGCTACACCTTC; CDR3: CASSLGGGSYGYTF
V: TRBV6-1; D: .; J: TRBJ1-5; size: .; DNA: TGTGCCAGCAGTGAAGCTCCGACGGCGGATCAGCCCCAGCATTTT; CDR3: CASSEAPTADQPQHF
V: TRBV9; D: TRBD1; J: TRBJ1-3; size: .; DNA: TGTGCCAGCAGTCCACAGGGGTCTAGGGGAAACACCATATATTTT; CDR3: CASSPQGSRGNTIYF
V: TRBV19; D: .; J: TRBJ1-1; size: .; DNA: TGTGCCAGTAGTATTCCAGGATCGAACACTGAAGCTTTCTTT; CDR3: CASSIPGSNTEAFF